This paragraph covers one T cell receptor beta chain sequence. It has no known antigen specificity. The input lacks base qualities; no much larger clone sits a single base away. The data stem from a study of blood T cell repertoires in COVID-19 (dated by TCRdb to 2020 to 2022). About the full investigation: Samples from collaborators originated in the United States, Italy and Spain and spanned both the acute and convalescent phases of COVID-19. Where HLA class I and class II types were available, the types were taken from metadata supplied by the sample provider, not from assay-based typing. A freely available public database, intended as a resource for researchers studying the immune response to SARS-CoV-2, is where the repertoires were released. The dataset comprised deeply sampled blood TCRbeta repertoires from subjects exposed to, actively infected with, or recovered from COVID-19. Sample metadata almost always included a de-identified subject ID, COVID-19 status, age in years and sex. The prospective study material was composed of cDNA or gDNA derived from T cells, B-cell-depleted T cells, or PBMCs. Samples were obtained from the ongoing ImmuneRACE study (first 160 participants) and from 1,254 subjects provided by 6 global collaborators. What the authors observed across the whole study: How much clinical and demographic metadata was included differed by source and by participant, and the metadata was provided uncurated.

Inclusive of the bounding cysteine and phenylalanine, the CDR3 is 15 residues long. Kept here is only the CDR3 DNA, which spans 45 bases and is read in frame from base 1. CDR1 and CDR2 are read off the germline V gene (reference sequence) as LGHDT and YNNKEL. A distance of 13 bases separates the germline ends of V and J, which lose 0 bases and 5 bases respectively. Participants in the prospective study were aged 18 to 89 years, lived in 20 to 25 United States geographic areas, and enrolled through a virtual design. In the prospective study, cohorts were assigned on the basis of participant-reported clinical history obtained from a screening survey and a study questionnaire. Recovered participants in ImmuneRACE Cohort 3 were defined by two consecutive negative NP/OP PCR tests, clearance by a healthcare professional, or resolution of symptoms. Mobile phlebotomists in the prospective study collected whole blood, serum and a nasopharyngeal or oropharyngeal swab from every participant. Additional blood draws and questionnaires over an approximately two-month period could optionally be provided by prospective study participants. Prospective study blood samples were shipped either frozen or at room temperature before DNA extraction.

TCRbeta CDR3 regions were amplified from genomic DNA by means of the immunoSEQ Assay, a bias-controlled multiplex PCR. In the original analysis: The number of nucleated cells in each sample was estimated by amplification of reference gene primers within the assay. To quantify the absolute abundance of each unique TCRbeta CDR3 rearrangement, sequence reads were collapsed and filtered. For each sample, productive Simpson clonality was calculated as the square root of Simpson's diversity index across productive rearrangements. Not all clones reach the TCRdb copy of this immuneACCESS table, which keeps in-frame sequences only. Checked studies attribute under half of the gap to unresolved V genes and leave the rest unexplained. For V, J and clone size, that table is used; D and trimming come from the DNA. The sample data list a few hundred thousand clones, and roughly four fifths of these were observed just once. The ten top clones hold 7.5% to 10% of the sample.

The receptor was isolated from a man between 35 and 55 years old who had recovered from COVID-19. The chain uses TRBV3-1 (or the pseudogene TRBV3-2) and TRBJ1-1, with the D gene too uncertain to name. Sequences were obtained from PBMCs or T cells enriched from blood (not recorded which). The nucleotide sequence is TGTGCCAGCAGCCAAGATGGAGGGCCGGATACTGAAGCTTTCTTT. Translated, it reads CASSQDGGPDTEAFF.